The 10 T cell receptor beta chains presented below share a single source sample, sequenced in a study of control samples from healthy donors and cancer patients. Generated by immunoSEQ multiplex PCR, the TCRdb table keeps only in-frame clones and is missing some. The top ten clones hold 8.5% to 10% of a sample with about 92,000 clones, roughly 78% of them seen once. The sample taken for sequencing was blood. The receptors here all came from an older woman in good health.

This clone was counted a few times. The rearrangement joins TRBV2 to TRBJ2-1; TRBD1 matches at 12 bases. After removal of 6 bases from V and 1 base from J, the junction contained 16 bases not matched to a gene. CDR3 length equals 20 residues. Per germline, CDR1 SNHLY and CDR2 FYNNEI. The CDR3 DNA sequence: TGTGCCAGCAGCCCACTGCCGGGGACAGGGGGCCTTTATTCCTACAATGAGCAGTTCTTC. It specifies CASSPLPGTGGLYSYNEQFF.

V usage is TRBV24-1 and J usage is TRBJ2-3; TRBD1 aligns across 7 bases. The germline V gene has CDR1 KGHDR and CDR2 SFDVKD. The V and J ends lost 2 bases and 2 bases, in that order; junction bases with no gene match: 12. The CDR3 consists of 18 residues. CDR3 residues: CATSDSTWRGGNTDTQYF. The DNA of the CDR3 is TGTGCCACCAGTGATTCTACCTGGAGAGGGGGCAACACAGATACGCAGTATTTT.

This chain connects TRBV15 to TRBJ2-1; 7 bases map to TRBD2. CDR1 is LNHNV and CDR2 is YYDKDF in the germline V gene (reference sequence). J gave up 7 bases and V 4 bases, and 7 bases lay outside the gene matches. This CDR3 has 14 amino acids. The chain's CDR3 is CATSTLEGLNEQFF. The CDR3 nucleotides are TGTGCCACCAGCACCCTCGAGGGACTAAATGAGCAGTTCTTC.

This chain uses TRBV6-5 with TRBJ2-7; no clear D. V was cut by 6 bases and J by 4 bases, with 7 bases left in between. Germline CDR1 MNHEY, CDR2 SVGAGI. This CDR3 spans 11 amino acids. CDR3 bases: TGTGCCAGCAGGGTTAAATACGAGCAGTACTTC. Protein sequence: CASRVKYEQYF.

The rearrangement links TRBV7-2 to TRBJ2-1; perhaps TRBD2 as D (6 bases). This CDR3 contains 15 residues. CDR1 is SGHTA and CDR2 is FQGNSA in the germline V gene. Trimming cost V 4 bases and J 0 bases, with 10 bases left between them. CDR3 sequence reads: CASSSAGLSYNEQFF. The CDR3 DNA reads TGTGCCAGCAGCTCTGCGGGACTCTCCTACAATGAGCAGTTCTTC.

This clone occurred once. DNA of the CDR3: TGTGCCAGCAGTGACACAGGGAACACTGAAGCTTTCTTT. Its translation is CASSDTGNTEAFF. The rearrangement joins TRBV6-1 to TRBJ1-1; maybe TRBD1 (5 bases). V gave up 3 bases and J gave up 1 base, with 6 bases separating them. Per germline, CDR1 MNHNS and CDR2 SASEGT. CDR3 length: 13 residues.

The V and J genes are TRBV5-5 and TRBJ2-5, with D tentatively TRBD1 (5 bases). The CDR3 contains 15 residues. Trimming took 1 base from V and 1 from J, leaving 11 bases between them. From germline, CDR1 is SGHKS and CDR2 YYEKEE (reference sequence). CDR3 nucleotides: TGTGCCAGCAGCTTGACAGGATCCTTCCAAGAGACCCAGTACTTC. Its protein product is CASSLTGSFQETQYF.

Remarks on this clone: A much larger clone differs from this one at a single base, so this may be a read error. The genes are TRBV4-2 and TRBJ2-7, with 8 nucleotides matching TRBD2. Trimming removed 3 bases from V and 4 bases from J; junction bases left unmatched: 8. The CDR3 length is 15 residues. The germline CDR1 and CDR2 sequences are LGHNA and YNFKEQ. CDR3 in DNA: TGTGCCAGCAGCCAGGCGGGGGGCGGGGGATACGAGCAGTACTTC. Its translation: CASSQAGGGGYEQYF.

The V and J genes are TRBV15 and TRBJ2-3; D gene ambiguous. V was cut by 0 bases and J by 6 bases, with 7 bases left in between. The CDR3 is 13 amino acids. Germline V CDR1 and CDR2: LNHNV, YYDKDF (reference sequence). CDR3 loop: CATSRDLMDTQYF. The CDR3 nucleotides are TGTGCCACCAGCAGAGATTTAATGGATACGCAGTATTTT.

The chain recombines TRBV4-1 with TRBJ1-3; tentatively, D is TRBD1 (6 bases). The CDR3 is made up of 15 amino acids. Germline values: CDR1 MGHRA, CDR2 YSYEKL. The V end was cut by 0 bases, the J end by 9 bases, with 15 bases between. The DNA for the CDR3 is TGCGCCAGCAGCCAAGAGGCACAGGGAGCTCGCACCATATATTTT. Its protein is CASSQEAQGARTIYF.